A selection of T cell receptor beta chains follows, all from one sample in a study of blood T cells in healthy people across ages. In TCRdb, the 5' RACE reads were re-called with MiXCR into one record per CDR3 protein. Here the sample spans about 1,800,000 distinct CDR3 sequences, under 30% being singletons. The sequencing sample was made of blood. The receptor source for this set is a woman aged 25 to 39 in good health. The CDR3 runs from the conserved cysteine through the conserved F or W. The order of the fields is V gene, clone size, D gene, J gene, CDR3 DNA, CDR3 protein. A D gene is named only where the DNA matches it firmly. Rows may omit the clone size; those that give it use once, few, many or a size class.

TRBV20-1,-,TRBD2,TRBJ2-1,TGCAGTGCTGGCAGTAGCGGGGGGGCCTATGAGCAGTTCTTC,CSAGSSGGAYEQFF
TRBV5-1,-,-,TRBJ2-1,TGCGCCAGCGGACGTGGTGTTGAGCAGTTCTTC,CASGRGVEQFF
TRBV7-9,-,-,TRBJ2-3,TGTGCCAGCAGCTCACATTTAGCCCCAGATACGCAGTATTTT,CASSSHLAPDTQYF
TRBV7-9,-,-,TRBJ2-7,TGTGCCAGCAGCGTAAAGAGGACGGGGCCCTACGAGCAGTACTTC,CASSVKRTGPYEQYF
TRBV12-3/TRBV12-4,-,-,TRBJ1-4,TGTGCCATCCCCCCGGACCCAACTAATGAAAAACTGTTTTTT,CAIPPDPTNEKLFF
TRBV29-1,-,-,TRBJ2-3,TGCAGCGTTGAAAGAGTGCGTGGCACAGATACACAGTATTTT,CSVERVRGTDTQYF
TRBV30,-,-,TRBJ1-1,TGTGCCTGGAGCAAAGGGGGGTACGCTGAAGCTTTCTTT,CAWSKGGYAEAFF
TRBV12-3/TRBV12-4,-,-,TRBJ1-1,TGTGCCAGCAGGTTGGCGGCAAATCGGGAAGCTTTCTTT,CASRLAANREAFF
TRBV7-2,-,TRBD1,TRBJ2-1,TGTGCCAGCAGCTTAGTCTCTGGACAGGGACGCAATGAGCAGTTCTTC,CASSLVSGQGRNEQFF
TRBV7-2,many,TRBD2,TRBJ2-7,TGTGCCAGCAGCTCCCACACTAGCGGTCCCCTCGAGCAGTACTTC,CASSSHTSGPLEQYF
TRBV29-1,-,TRBD2,TRBJ2-7,TGCAGCTTGACGACTAGCGGGGGAAACAATGAGCAGTACTTC,CSLTTSGGNNEQYF
TRBV7-9,-,-,TRBJ1-1,TGTGCCAGCACCAAACCAAGGAGTGCAACTGAAGCTTTCTTT,CASTKPRSATEAFF
TRBV20-1,many,-,TRBJ2-3,TGCAGTTCTGGGGTTAGCGTTTCAGATACGCAGTATTTT,CSSGVSVSDTQYF
TRBV10-1,-,-,TRBJ1-1,TGCGCCAGCAGTTGGGATAATACAGGGAACACTGAAGCTTTCTTT,CASSWDNTGNTEAFF
TRBV12-3/TRBV12-4,few,TRBD1,TRBJ2-7,TGTGCCAGCATCGCCGGGACAGGGTCGTACGAGCAGTACTTC,CASIAGTGSYEQYF
TRBV7-8,few,-,TRBJ1-2,TGTGCCAGCGGGGATTGGGGGCAGGACTATGGCTACACCTTC,CASGDWGQDYGYTF
TRBV20-1,-,-,TRBJ1-3,TGCAGTGCTAGGTCCCAGTTAGACCCGCGGTACTCTGGAAACACCATATATTTT,CSARSQLDPRYSGNTIYF
TRBV6-2/TRBV6-3,few,TRBD1,TRBJ1-2,TGTGCCAGCAGTCCGACAGGGGGCTTGAGTTACACCTTC,CASSPTGGLSYTF